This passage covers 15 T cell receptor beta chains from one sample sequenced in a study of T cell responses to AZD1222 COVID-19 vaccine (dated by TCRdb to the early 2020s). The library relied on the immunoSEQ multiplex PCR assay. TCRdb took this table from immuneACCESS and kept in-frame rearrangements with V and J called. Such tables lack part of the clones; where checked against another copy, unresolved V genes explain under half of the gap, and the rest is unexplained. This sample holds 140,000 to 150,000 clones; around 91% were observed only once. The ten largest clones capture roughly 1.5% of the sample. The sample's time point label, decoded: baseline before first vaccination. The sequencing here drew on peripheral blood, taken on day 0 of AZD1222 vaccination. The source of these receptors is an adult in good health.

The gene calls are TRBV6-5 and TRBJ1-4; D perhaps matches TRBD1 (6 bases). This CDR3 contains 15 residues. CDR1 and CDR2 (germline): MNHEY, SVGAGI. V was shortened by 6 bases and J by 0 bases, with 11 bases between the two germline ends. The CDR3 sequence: CASRGGQSTNEKLFF. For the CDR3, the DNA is TGTGCCAGCAGGGGGGGGCAATCAACTAATGAAAAACTGTTTTTT.

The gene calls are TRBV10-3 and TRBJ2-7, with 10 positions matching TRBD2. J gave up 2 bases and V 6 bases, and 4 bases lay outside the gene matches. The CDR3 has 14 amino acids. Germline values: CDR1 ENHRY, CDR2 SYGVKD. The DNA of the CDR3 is TGTGCCATCAGCGGGGGACTAGCGCCCTACGAGCAGTACTTC. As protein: CAISGGLAPYEQYF.

The CDR3 protein is CASSPRWGGNTIYF. In DNA, the CDR3 is TGTGCCAGCAGCCCCCGGTGGGGCGGAAACACCATATATTTT. V and J are TRBV9 and TRBJ1-3; D perhaps matches TRBD1 (5 bases). CDR3 length equals 14 residues. Germline-derived CDR1 and CDR2 are SGDLS and YYNGEE. Trimming removed 4 bases at V and 4 bases at J, with 12 bases between.

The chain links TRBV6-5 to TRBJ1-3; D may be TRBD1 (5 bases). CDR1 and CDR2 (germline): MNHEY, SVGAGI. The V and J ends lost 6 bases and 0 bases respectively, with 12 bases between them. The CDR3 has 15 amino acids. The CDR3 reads CASSDRRVSGNTIYF. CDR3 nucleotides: TGTGCCAGCAGCGACCGCAGGGTCTCTGGAAACACCATATATTTT.

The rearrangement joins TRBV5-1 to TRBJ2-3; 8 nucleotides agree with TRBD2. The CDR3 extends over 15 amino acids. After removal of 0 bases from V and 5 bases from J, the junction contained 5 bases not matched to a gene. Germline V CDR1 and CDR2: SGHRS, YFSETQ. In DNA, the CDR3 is TGCGCCAGCAGCTTGGGCCAGCGGGGGTTAGATACGCAGTATTTT. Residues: CASSLGQRGLDTQYF.

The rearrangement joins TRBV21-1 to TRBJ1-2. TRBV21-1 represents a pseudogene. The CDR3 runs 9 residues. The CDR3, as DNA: TGTGCCACCTTAGCTAGCTACACCTTC. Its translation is CATLASYTF.

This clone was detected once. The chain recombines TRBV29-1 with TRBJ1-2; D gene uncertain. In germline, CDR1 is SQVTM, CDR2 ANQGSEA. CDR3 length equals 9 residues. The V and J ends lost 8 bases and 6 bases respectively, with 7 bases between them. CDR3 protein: CSSVNGYTF. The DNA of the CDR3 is TGCAGCTCGGTCAATGGCTACACCTTC.

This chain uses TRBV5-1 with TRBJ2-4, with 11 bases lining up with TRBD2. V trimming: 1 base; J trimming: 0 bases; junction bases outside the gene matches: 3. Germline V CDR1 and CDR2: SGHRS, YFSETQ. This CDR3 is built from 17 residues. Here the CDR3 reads CASSLWLAGGAKNIQYF. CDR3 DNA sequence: TGCGCCAGCAGCTTGTGGCTAGCGGGGGGAGCCAAAAACATTCAGTACTTC.

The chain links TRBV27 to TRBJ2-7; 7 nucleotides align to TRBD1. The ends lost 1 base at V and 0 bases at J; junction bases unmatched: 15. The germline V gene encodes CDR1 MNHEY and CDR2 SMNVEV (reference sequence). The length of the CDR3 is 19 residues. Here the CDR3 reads CASSLYSAPGQAPSYEQYF. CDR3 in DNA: TGTGCCAGCAGTTTATACTCCGCGCCCGGACAGGCCCCCTCCTACGAGCAGTACTTC.

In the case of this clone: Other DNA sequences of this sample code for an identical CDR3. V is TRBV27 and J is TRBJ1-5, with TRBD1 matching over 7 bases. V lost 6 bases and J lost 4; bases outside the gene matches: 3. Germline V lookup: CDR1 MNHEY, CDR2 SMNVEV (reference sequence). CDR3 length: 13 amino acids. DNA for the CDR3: TGTGCCAGCAGACTGGGACAGAATCAGCCCCAGCATTTT. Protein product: CASRLGQNQPQHF.

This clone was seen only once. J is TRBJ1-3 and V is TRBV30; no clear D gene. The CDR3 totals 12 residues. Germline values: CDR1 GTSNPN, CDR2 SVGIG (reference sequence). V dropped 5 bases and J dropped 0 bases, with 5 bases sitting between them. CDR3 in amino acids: CAWASSGNTIYF. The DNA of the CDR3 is TGTGCCTGGGCAAGCTCTGGAAACACCATATATTTT.

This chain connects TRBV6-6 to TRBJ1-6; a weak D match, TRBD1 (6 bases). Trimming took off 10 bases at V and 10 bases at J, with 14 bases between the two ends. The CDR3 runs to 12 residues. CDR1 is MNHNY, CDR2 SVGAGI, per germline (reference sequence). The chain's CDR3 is CATRRGGSPLHF. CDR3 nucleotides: TGTGCCACCAGAAGGGGGGGCTCACCCCTCCACTTT.

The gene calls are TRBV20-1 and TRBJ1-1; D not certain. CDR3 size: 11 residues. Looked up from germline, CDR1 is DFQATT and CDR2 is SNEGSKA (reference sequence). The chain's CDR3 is CSDLRSTEAFF. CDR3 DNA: TGCAGCGACCTTAGGAGTACTGAAGCTTTCTTT.

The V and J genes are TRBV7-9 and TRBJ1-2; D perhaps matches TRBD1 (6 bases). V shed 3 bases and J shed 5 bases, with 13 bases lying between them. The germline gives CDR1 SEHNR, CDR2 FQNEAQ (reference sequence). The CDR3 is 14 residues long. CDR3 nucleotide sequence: TGTGCCAGCAGCTTTGGACAGACTCCTTATGGCTACACCTTC. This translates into CASSFGQTPYGYTF.

CDR3 in DNA: TGTGCCAGCAGCTTAGTGCGCCTGGGGGGCTATGGCTACACCTTC. It codes for CASSLVRLGGYGYTF. The rearrangement links TRBV7-8 to TRBJ1-2; tentatively, D is TRBD1 (5 bases). Trimming removed 1 base at V and 4 bases at J, with 13 bases between. Germline V gives CDR1 SGHVS, CDR2 FQNEAQ. This CDR3 is built from 15 residues.